Following are 10 T cell receptor beta chains from one sample sequenced in a study of shared clonotypes between healthy human individuals. This table comes from immunoSEQ multiplex PCR, and its TCRdb copy is limited to in-frame clones, with some not included. The sample lists about 2.4 million clones, roughly 93% occurring once. Sequences were obtained from naive CD4+ T cells from PBMCs. The subset here: CD45RA+ positively selected. Receptors were obtained from a man in his late teens or twenties in good health. Some clones in this sample may be carry-over from other donors' samples.

This chain joins TRBV6-1 and TRBJ2-7; the match to TRBD2 covers 8 bases. Germline V gives CDR1 MNHNS, CDR2 SASEGT. J lost 2 bases, V lost 4 bases, and 13 bases had no gene match. This CDR3 region has 17 residues. The CDR3 loop is CASSGGTSGSRTYEQYF. The CDR3 DNA is TGTGCCAGCAGTGGGGGTACCAGCGGGAGTCGGACCTACGAGCAGTACTTC.

The chain recombines TRBV6-6 with TRBJ2-7; D remains ambiguous. The germline CDR1 and CDR2 sequences are MNHNY and SVGAGI (reference sequence). Trimming pared 0 bases from V and 0 bases from J, leaving 12 bases between. The CDR3 has 16 amino acids. CDR3 region: CASSYSSEPYSYEQYF. CDR3 DNA: TGTGCCAGCAGTTACTCGTCAGAGCCCTACTCCTACGAGCAGTACTTC.

This clone has a single count. The chain uses TRBV5-6 and TRBJ2-7, with 12 bases identical to TRBD1. Trimming cost V 1 base and J 6 bases; bases outside gene matches: 5. In germline, CDR1 is SGHDT, CDR2 YYEEEE. The CDR3 totals 15 residues. The CDR3 sequence: CASSLFGTGGSEQYF. CDR3 sequence (DNA): TGTGCCAGCAGCTTGTTCGGGACAGGGGGCAGCGAGCAGTACTTC.

The chain combines TRBV2 with TRBJ2-3; TRBD2 matches at 9 bases. The CDR3 has 17 residues. Germline V gene lookup returns CDR1 SNHLY and CDR2 FYNNEI. The V and J ends lost 0 bases and 0 bases, in that order; junction bases with no gene match: 4. Here the CDR3 reads CASSEATSGPSTDTQYF. In DNA form, the CDR3 reads TGTGCCAGCAGTGAAGCAACTAGCGGGCCGAGCACAGATACGCAGTATTTT.

The chain links TRBV7-8 to TRBJ2-5; 8 bases match TRBD1. Germline V gene data show CDR1 as SGHVS and CDR2 as FQNEAQ. The CDR3 totals 18 residues. Losses at the gene ends were 1 base for V and 5 bases for J; bases not matched to a gene: 15. CDR3 nucleotides: TGTGCCAGCAGCTTAGAGGGCCAGGGGGCTTGGTTAGGGGAGACCCAGTACTTC. Its protein is CASSLEGQGAWLGETQYF.

The chain links TRBV6-5 to TRBJ1-2, with TRBD1 matching 7 bases. V shed 6 bases and J 0 bases; nucleotides not matched to a gene: 7. CDR3 length: 15 amino acids. From germline, CDR1 is MNHEY and CDR2 SVGAGI. The CDR3 loop is CASRARGASNYGYTF. For the CDR3, the DNA is TGTGCCAGCAGGGCCAGGGGGGCTTCTAACTATGGCTACACCTTC.

CDR3 in amino acids: CASSQDKSAGAVGGELFF. The CDR3, as DNA: TGTGCCAGCAGCCAAGATAAGTCGGCGGGAGCGGTTGGCGGGGAGCTGTTTTTT. The genes are TRBV4-2 and TRBJ2-2; TRBD2 matches 7 bases. With V trimmed by 0 bases and J by 7 bases, 14 bases remained unmatched. The germline V gene has CDR1 LGHNA and CDR2 YNFKEQ. The CDR3 totals 18 residues.

The genes are TRBV6-1 and TRBJ2-7; D possibly matches TRBD1 or TRBD2 (6 bases each). Between the trimmed V and J ends, which lost 3 bases and 4 bases, there was a span of 13 bases. CDR3 length: 14 residues. Germline V CDR1 and CDR2: MNHNS, SASEGT. The chain's CDR3 is CASSEGGLRYEQYF. CDR3 bases: TGTGCCAGCAGTGAGGGGGGCCTGAGGTACGAGCAGTACTTC.

The chain carries TRBV9 and TRBJ1-2; D ambiguous. The germline V gene has CDR1 SGDLS and CDR2 YYNGEE. Trimming cost V 4 bases and J 4 bases, with 14 bases left between them. The CDR3 runs to 14 residues. In nucleotides, the CDR3 is TGTGCCAGCAGCCCGCGGCGGTCGCCCTATGGCTACACCTTC. Amino acids: CASSPRRSPYGYTF.

The V gene is TRBV19, the J gene TRBJ1-5; D may be TRBD1 (5 bases). This CDR3 is 17 amino acids long. CDR1 and CDR2 from the germline V gene are LNHDA and SQIVND (reference sequence). V lost 3 bases and J 5 bases, leaving 20 bases between the germline ends. The CDR3 DNA reads as TGTGCCAGTAGTATGAGGGTGGGGCTAGGCTTTTATCAGCCCCAGCATTTT. Translating gives CASSMRVGLGFYQPQHF.